This T cell receptor beta chain was sequenced during a study of CXCR3-negative and CXCR3-positive naive CD8 T cells. Among CD8+ T cells, naive ones were CD45RO-CCR7+CD27+CD95-. The CDR3 covers 17 residues. CDR1 is LGHNT and CDR2 is FRNRAP in the germline V gene. As concerns this clonotype: Its antigen is unknown.

With UMI labels, 5' RACE was used to prepare the TRB cDNA libraries. TCRdb reanalyzed the 5' RACE reads, giving one entry per CDR3 protein sequence and no DNA. The sample table includes tens of thousands of distinct CDR3 sequences. General observations from the study: Diversity ran similarly high across both naive subsets but far lower in memory CD8+ cells. Memory cells differed in TRBV-TRBJ usage, but naive CXCR3-negative and CXCR3-positive cells had similar usage. Hydrophobicity of TRB CDR3s was greater in CXCR3-positive naive cells than in CXCR3-negative naive cells.

The sequenced sample consisted of naive CXCR3+ CD8+ T cells from blood. Subset defined: CD45RO-CCR7+CD27+CD95- naive CD8+ T cells expressing CXCR3 (TNR3+). The receptor's source is a human donor in good health. Some clones in this sample may be carry-over from other donors' samples. The chain joins TRBV12-5 to TRBJ2-7; the D gene TCRdb calls, TRBD2, cannot be checked with no DNA. The CDR3 reads CASGLEVLAGVSYEQYF.